These 16 T cell receptor beta chains came from one sample sequenced in a study of human T cells and chemical hapten exposure. TCRdb reprocessed the RACE reads with MiXCR, giving one entry per CDR3 protein. This sample carries approximately 97,000 distinct CDR3 sequences, 27% of them seen once, and the ten largest clones take over 9%. As for time point: patch test 3, about 24 weeks after DPC sensitization. Treatment: therapeutic diphenylcyclopropenone sensitization with weekly scalp DPC. The sample in question was whole blood, obtained in connection with sensitization to the hapten diphenylcyclopropenone (DPC). The receptors stem from a man between 35 and 55 years old with alopecia areata. Some clones in this sample may be carry-over from other donors' samples.

In this sample, this clonotype turned up a few times. The chain employs TRBV7-2 and TRBJ1-5, with D unclear. From germline, CDR1 is SGHTA and CDR2 FQGNSA. V lost 5 bases and J 5 bases, leaving 10 bases between the germline ends. This CDR3 is 13 amino acids long. Here the CDR3 DNA reads TGTGCCAGCAGCCCAGACACATATCAGCCCCAGCATTTT. This sequence encodes CASSPDTYQPQHF.

The CDR3 is CASRTEGTSNQPQHF. The CDR3 DNA follows: TGTGCCAGCAGGACAGAGGGTACAAGCAATCAGCCCCAGCATTTT. The V call is TRBV6-2 or TRBV6-3, the J call TRBJ1-5; the D gene is possibly TRBD1 (5 bases). V was pared by 6 bases and J by 1 base, with 13 bases between. CDR1 is MNHEY and CDR2 is SVGEGT in the germline V gene. CDR3 length equals 15 residues.

This chain connects TRBV3-1 to TRBJ2-3; either TRBD1 or TRBD2 may supply D (6 bases each). Trimming took off 8 bases at V and 6 bases at J, with 12 bases between the two ends. Germline V gene lookup returns CDR1 LGHDT and CDR2 YNNKEL (reference sequence). The CDR3 covers 12 residues. The CDR3 DNA is TGTGCCAGCCGGAGGGGGGATGATACGCAGTATTTT. It yields the protein CASRRGDDTQYF.

This chain joins TRBV20-1 and TRBJ2-7; D gene uncertain. The CDR3 sequence is 14 residues long. Germline values: CDR1 DFQATT, CDR2 SNEGSKA (reference sequence). V was shortened by 2 bases and J by 2 bases, with 13 bases between the two germline ends. CDR3 DNA: TGCAGTGCTAGATCTGTGACTGGGACCTACGAGCAGTACTTC. Translation: CSARSVTGTYEQYF.

The rearrangement uses TRBV25-1 and TRBJ2-7, with 7 positions matching TRBD2. Germline lookup yields CDR1 MGHDK and CDR2 SYGVNS. The CDR3 extends over 14 amino acids. The V and J ends lost 7 bases and 3 bases, in that order; junction bases with no gene match: 9. CDR3 sequence reads: CASTPGGSVYEQYF. CDR3 DNA: TGTGCCAGCACCCCGGGAGGAAGTGTCTACGAGCAGTACTTC.

With respect to this clonotype: A single base separates this from a much larger clone, so it may be a read error. This chain links TRBV27 with TRBJ2-7; D may be TRBD1 (7 bases). The CDR3 contains 14 residues. Germline V gene lookup returns CDR1 MNHEY and CDR2 SMNVEV (reference sequence). Trimming shortened V by 6 bases and J by 6 bases, and 18 bases separated the two germline ends. The CDR3 DNA reads TGTGCCAGCAGGTTCCGACAGGGAGGCAGCGAGCAGTACTTC. Encoded protein: CASRFRQGGSEQYF.

V and J are TRBV7-3 and TRBJ2-6; D may be TRBD2 (5 bases). Germline V lookup: CDR1 SGHTA, CDR2 FQGTGA. The V gene lost 2 bases and the J gene lost 1 base, with 18 bases spanning the gap. The CDR3 runs 19 residues. CDR3 nucleotide sequence: TGTGCCAGCAGCTTATACGCCACCGCGGGCTTGTCTGGGGCCAACGTCCTGACTTTC. Amino acids: CASSLYATAGLSGANVLTF. The full variable domain, with the rest looked up from reference TRBV7-3 and TRBJ2-6, is GAGVSQTPSNKVTEKGKYVELRCDPISGHTALYWYRQSLGQGPEFLIYFQGTGAADDSGLPNDRFFAVRPEGSVSTLKIQRTERGDSAVYLCASSLYATAGLSGANVLTFGAGSRLTVL.

The chain recombines TRBV12-3 or TRBV12-4 with TRBJ2-2; no clear D. This CDR3 has 14 residues. Trimming left V 0 bases short and J 5 bases short, with 7 bases between. The DNA for the CDR3 is TGTGCCAGCAGTTTAGCGCTGGGGACCGGGGAGCTGTTTTTT. It encodes CASSLALGTGELFF.

The chain combines TRBV6-6 with TRBJ1-1; possibly TRBD1 for D (5 bases). The germline V gene encodes CDR1 MNHNY and CDR2 SVGAGI (reference sequence). Trimming stripped 6 bases from V and 0 bases from J, with 11 bases between. The CDR3 length is 14 residues. The CDR3 region is CASRLGRLNTEAFF. The CDR3 nucleotides read TGTGCCAGCAGGCTGGGACGGTTGAACACTGAAGCTTTCTTT.

This clonotype has more than one count but fewer than ten. The chain employs TRBV20-1 and TRBJ2-3, with 9 bases lining up with TRBD2. The J segment lost 1 base and the V segment lost 6 bases, leaving 5 bases of the junction unmatched. Germline CDR1 reads DFQATT; CDR2 reads SNEGSKA (reference sequence). CDR3 length: 14 amino acids. The CDR3 sequence: CSAVAGAGTDTQYF. CDR3 sequence (DNA): TGCAGTGCCGTAGCGGGAGCGGGCACAGATACGCAGTATTTT.

The genes are TRBV5-6 and TRBJ2-3, with 10 bases lining up with TRBD2. Looked up from germline, CDR1 is SGHDT and CDR2 is YYEEEE. The CDR3 totals 14 residues. V dropped 8 bases and J dropped 2; count of bases not matched to a gene: 5. In DNA, the CDR3 is TGTGCCAGTCATCTAGCGGGAGCCACAGATACGCAGTATTTT. As protein: CASHLAGATDTQYF. The variable domain in full, completed from reference TRBV5-6 and TRBJ2-3, reads DAGVTQSPTHLIKTRGQQVTLRCSPKSGHDTVSWYQQALGQGPQFIFQYYEEEERQRGNFPDRFSGHQFPNYSSELNVNALLLGDSALYLCASHLAGATDTQYFGPGTRLTVL.

This clonotype was seen more than once but under ten times. This chain uses TRBV2 with TRBJ2-6; D unresolved. The CDR3 sequence is 15 residues long. V lost 3 bases, J lost 2 bases, and 8 bases lay in between. The V gene's germline CDR1 is SNHLY and CDR2 FYNNEI. CDR3 protein: CASSEQTTGANVLTF. As DNA, the CDR3 is TGTGCCAGCAGTGAGCAGACAACTGGGGCCAACGTCCTGACTTTC.

The chain is built from TRBV20-1 and TRBJ1-1, with 7 bases aligning to TRBD1. The CDR3 loop spans 15 amino acids. Germline CDR1 is DFQATT and CDR2 is SNEGSKA (reference sequence). J lost 5 bases, V lost 3 bases, and 12 bases had no gene match. The CDR3, as DNA: TGCAGTGCTAGCCCGTTGACAGGGAACGGGACTGAAGCTTTCTTT. As protein: CSASPLTGNGTEAFF.

The CDR3 is CASGPAALMPQHF. The CDR3 coding sequence is TGTGCCAGCGGCCCCGCTGCTCTGATGCCCCAGCATTTT. The rearrangement uses TRBV6-1 and TRBJ1-5; no clear D gene. Per the germline V gene, CDR1 is MNHNS and CDR2 is SASEGT. The CDR3 length is 13 residues. Trimming left V 8 bases short and J 9 bases short, with 17 bases between.

V and J are TRBV6-5 and TRBJ1-6, with TRBD1 matching 9 bases. CDR1 and CDR2 (germline): MNHEY, SVGAGI. The CDR3 is 15 residues long. Trimming removed 5 bases from V and 7 bases from J; junction bases left unmatched: 6. This CDR3 is CASSTYRGQNSPLHF. DNA for the CDR3: TGTGCCAGCAGTACTTACAGGGGGCAAAATTCACCCCTCCACTTT.

The chain is built from TRBV28 and TRBJ2-3, with 11 bases aligning to TRBD2. J was trimmed by 0 bases and V by 3 bases; bases with no gene match: 5. From germline, CDR1 is MDHEN and CDR2 SYDVKM. The CDR3 length is 17 residues. The CDR3 coding sequence is TGTGCCAGCAGTTTTAGGAGGACTAGCGGGAGCACAGATACGCAGTATTTT. Its protein product is CASSFRRTSGSTDTQYF.